Below, 3 T cell receptor beta chains from the same sample are listed, as sequenced in a study of graft-versus-host responses after intestinal transplantation. Method: immunoSEQ multiplex PCR; TCRdb's copy keeps in-frame clones and lacks some. The sample carries fewer than 25,000 clones, approximately 40% recorded once. Specimen: alloreactive CD4+ T cells from a mixed lymphocyte reaction culture, collected before intestinal transplant. Subset reported: CFSE-low proliferating T cells sorted from roughly six-day pre-transplant mixed lymphocyte reaction (GvH or HvG direction). The receptors shown here come from a human patient who received an intestinal transplant.

This clone is categorized as medium-sized. As DNA, the CDR3 is TGTGCCAGCAGCGTAAAGCCTTACACTGAAGCTTTCTTT. Translated: CASSVKPYTEAFF. The rearrangement links TRBV7-2 to TRBJ1-1; D remains ambiguous. The CDR3 covers 13 residues. V lost 5 bases and J 3 bases, leaving 10 bases between the germline ends. Germline V gene lookup returns CDR1 SGHTA and CDR2 FQGNSA.

This sequence joins TRBV11-2 and TRBJ1-1; 8 bases align to TRBD1. The trim removed 3 bases at V and 4 bases at J, leaving 4 bases unmatched. The CDR3 is 14 amino acids. The germline CDR1 and CDR2 sequences are SGHAT and FQNNGV. The CDR3 here is CASSFAGGGTEAFF. The DNA of the CDR3 is TGTGCCAGCAGCTTTGCAGGGGGCGGCACTGAAGCTTTCTTT.

This chain links TRBV9 with TRBJ2-3, with 12 bases identical to TRBD2. Unmatched junction bases numbered 8, after V lost 2 bases and J lost 4 bases. Germline assignment: CDR1 SGDLS and CDR2 YYNGEE. The length of the CDR3 is 17 residues. The CDR3, as DNA: TGTGCCAGCAGCGTTCGACTAGCGGGGGCATACGCAGATACGCAGTATTTT. It is translated as CASSVRLAGAYADTQYF.